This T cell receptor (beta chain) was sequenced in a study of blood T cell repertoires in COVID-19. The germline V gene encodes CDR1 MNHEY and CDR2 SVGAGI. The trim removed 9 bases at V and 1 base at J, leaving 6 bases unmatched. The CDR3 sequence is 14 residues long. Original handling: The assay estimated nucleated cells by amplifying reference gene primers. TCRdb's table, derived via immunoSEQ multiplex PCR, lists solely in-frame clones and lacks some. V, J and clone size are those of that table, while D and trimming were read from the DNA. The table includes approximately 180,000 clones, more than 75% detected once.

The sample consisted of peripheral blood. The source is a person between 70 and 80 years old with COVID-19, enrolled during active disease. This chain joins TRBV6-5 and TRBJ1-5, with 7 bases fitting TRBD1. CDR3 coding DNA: TGTGCCAGTCGCCTGGACAGGAGCAATCAGCCCCAGCATTTT. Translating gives CASRLDRSNQPQHF.